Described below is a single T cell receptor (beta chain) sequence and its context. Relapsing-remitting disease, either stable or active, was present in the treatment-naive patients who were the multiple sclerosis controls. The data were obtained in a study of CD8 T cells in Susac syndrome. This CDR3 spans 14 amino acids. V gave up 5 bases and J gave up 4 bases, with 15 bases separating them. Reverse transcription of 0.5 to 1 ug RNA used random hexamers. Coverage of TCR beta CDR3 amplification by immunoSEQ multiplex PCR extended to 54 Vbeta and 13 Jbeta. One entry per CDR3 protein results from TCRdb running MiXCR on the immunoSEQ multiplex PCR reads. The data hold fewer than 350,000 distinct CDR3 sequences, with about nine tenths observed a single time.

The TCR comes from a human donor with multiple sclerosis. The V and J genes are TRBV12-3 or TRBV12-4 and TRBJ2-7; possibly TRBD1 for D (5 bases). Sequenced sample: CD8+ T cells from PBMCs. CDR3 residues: CASSPPTDIYEQYF. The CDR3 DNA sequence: TGTGCCAGCAGTCCCCCGACAGATATTTACGAGCAGTACTTC.